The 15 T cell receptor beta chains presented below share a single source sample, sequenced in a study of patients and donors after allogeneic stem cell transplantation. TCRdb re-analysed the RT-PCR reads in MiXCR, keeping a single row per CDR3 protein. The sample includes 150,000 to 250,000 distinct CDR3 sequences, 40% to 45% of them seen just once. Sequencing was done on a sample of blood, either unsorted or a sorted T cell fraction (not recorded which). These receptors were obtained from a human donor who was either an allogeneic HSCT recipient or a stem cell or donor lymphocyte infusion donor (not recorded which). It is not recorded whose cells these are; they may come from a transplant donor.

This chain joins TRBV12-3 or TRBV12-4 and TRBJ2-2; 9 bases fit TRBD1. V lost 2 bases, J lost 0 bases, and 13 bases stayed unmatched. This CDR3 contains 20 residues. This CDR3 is CASSLRDRDNVPSNTGELFF. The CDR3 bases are TGTGCCAGCAGTTTACGGGACAGGGATAACGTTCCCTCGAACACCGGGGAGCTGTTTTTT.

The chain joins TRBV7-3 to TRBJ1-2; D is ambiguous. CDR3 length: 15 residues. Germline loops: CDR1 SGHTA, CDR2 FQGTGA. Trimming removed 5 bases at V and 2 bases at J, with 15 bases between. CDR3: CASSPAREVNYGYTF. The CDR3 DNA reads TGTGCCAGCAGCCCCGCGCGGGAGGTCAACTATGGCTACACCTTC.

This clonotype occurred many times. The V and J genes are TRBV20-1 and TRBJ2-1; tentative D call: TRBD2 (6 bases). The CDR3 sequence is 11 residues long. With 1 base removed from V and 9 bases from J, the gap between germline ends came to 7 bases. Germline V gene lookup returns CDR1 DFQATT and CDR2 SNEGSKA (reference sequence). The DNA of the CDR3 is TGCAGTGCTAGAGGGGGAGGTGAGCAGTTCTTC. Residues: CSARGGGEQFF.

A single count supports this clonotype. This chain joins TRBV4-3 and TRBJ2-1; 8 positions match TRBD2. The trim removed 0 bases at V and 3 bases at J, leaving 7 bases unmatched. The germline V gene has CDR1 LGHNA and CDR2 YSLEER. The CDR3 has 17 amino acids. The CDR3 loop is CASSQDRELAVYNEQFF. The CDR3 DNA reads TGCGCCAGCAGCCAAGATCGGGAACTAGCGGTCTACAATGAGCAGTTCTTC.

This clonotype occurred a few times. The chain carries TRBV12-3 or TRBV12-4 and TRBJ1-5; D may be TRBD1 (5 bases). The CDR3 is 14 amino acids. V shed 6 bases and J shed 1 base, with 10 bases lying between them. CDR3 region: CASSPRDSNQPQHF. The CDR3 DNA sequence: TGTGCCAGCAGCCCCCGGGACAGCAATCAGCCCCAGCATTTT.

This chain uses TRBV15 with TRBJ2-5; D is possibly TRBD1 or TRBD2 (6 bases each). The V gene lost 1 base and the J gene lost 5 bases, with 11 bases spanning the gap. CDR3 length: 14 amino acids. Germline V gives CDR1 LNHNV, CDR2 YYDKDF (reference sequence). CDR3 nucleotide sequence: TGTGCCACCAGCAGAGGCCGGGGGCCGGAGACCCAGTACTTC. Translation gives CATSRGRGPETQYF.

The CDR3 nucleotides read TGTGCCAGCAGTCGCCCTTCGGTCACAGATACGCAGTATTTT. The encoded protein is CASSRPSVTDTQYF. The chain has TRBV6-5 and TRBJ2-3; no clear D gene. Germline CDR1 reads MNHEY; CDR2 reads SVGAGI. The CDR3 is 14 amino acids. V was pared by 5 bases and J by 2 bases, with 11 bases between.

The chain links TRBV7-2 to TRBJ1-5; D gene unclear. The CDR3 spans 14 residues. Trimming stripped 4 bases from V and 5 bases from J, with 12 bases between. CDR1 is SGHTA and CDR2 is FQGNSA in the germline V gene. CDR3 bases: TGTGCCAGCAGCTATGGTGGTTCTTATCAGCCCCAGCATTTT. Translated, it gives CASSYGGSYQPQHF.

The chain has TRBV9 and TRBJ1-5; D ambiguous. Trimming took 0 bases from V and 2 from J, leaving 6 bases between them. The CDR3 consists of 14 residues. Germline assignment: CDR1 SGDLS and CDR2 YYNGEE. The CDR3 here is CASSVAPGNQPQHF. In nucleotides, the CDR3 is TGTGCCAGCAGCGTAGCTCCTGGCAATCAGCCCCAGCATTTT.

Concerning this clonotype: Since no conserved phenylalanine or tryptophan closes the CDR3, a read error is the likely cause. Here the CDR3 reads CASSPGLAGATGELFS. CDR3 nucleotide sequence: TGTGCCAGCAGCCCCGGACTAGCGGGAGCCACCGGGGAGCTGTTTTCT. The rearrangement joins TRBV7-3 to TRBJ2-2; TRBD2 matches at 13 bases. Germline assignment: CDR1 SGHTA and CDR2 FQGTGA. This CDR3 has 16 residues. The junction had 4 bases not matched to a gene; V was cut back by 5 bases and J by 4 bases.

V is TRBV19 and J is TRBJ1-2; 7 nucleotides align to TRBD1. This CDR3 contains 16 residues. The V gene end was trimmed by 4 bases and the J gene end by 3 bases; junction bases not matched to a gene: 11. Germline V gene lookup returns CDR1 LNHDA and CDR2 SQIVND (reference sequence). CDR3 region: CASSNRFTGADYGYTF. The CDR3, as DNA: TGTGCCAGTAGTAACCGTTTCACAGGGGCGGACTATGGCTACACCTTC.

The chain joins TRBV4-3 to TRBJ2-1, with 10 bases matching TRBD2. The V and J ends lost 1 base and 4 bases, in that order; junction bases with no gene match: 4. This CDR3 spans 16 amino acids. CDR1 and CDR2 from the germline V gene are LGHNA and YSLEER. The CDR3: CASSQGTGLAYNEQFF. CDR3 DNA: TGCGCCAGCAGCCAAGGAACGGGACTAGCGTACAATGAGCAGTTCTTC.

The DNA of the CDR3 is TGTGCCTGGAGTGTACGGTTTTTCGGACTAGCGGGAGGAGCCGGGGAGCTGTTTTTT. Translated: CAWSVRFFGLAGGAGELFF. V gene TRBV30 combines with J gene TRBJ2-2, with 14 bases aligning to TRBD2. The V gene's germline CDR1 is GTSNPN and CDR2 SVGIG (reference sequence). This CDR3 spans 19 amino acids. Trimming cost V 0 bases and J 6 bases; bases outside gene matches: 12.

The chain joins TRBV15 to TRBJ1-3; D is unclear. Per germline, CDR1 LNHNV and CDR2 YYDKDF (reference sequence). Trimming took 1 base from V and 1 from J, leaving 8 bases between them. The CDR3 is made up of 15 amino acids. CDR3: CATSRGTVSGNTIYF. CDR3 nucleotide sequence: TGTGCCACCAGCAGAGGTACAGTTTCTGGAAACACCATATATTTT.

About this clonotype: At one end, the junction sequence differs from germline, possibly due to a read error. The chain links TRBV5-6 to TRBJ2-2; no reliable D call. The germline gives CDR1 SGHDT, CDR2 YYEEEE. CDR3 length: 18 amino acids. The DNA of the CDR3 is TGTGTCAGCAGCTTGGACGTAAGGACCCTTAGTGACACCGGGGAGCTGTTTTTT. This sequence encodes CVSSLDVRTLSDTGELFF.